The subject of this entry is one T cell receptor (beta chain). This clonotype appeared many times. It lacks a known antigen. Per-nucleotide qualities are absent, and no much larger clonotype sits a single base away. This specimen comes from a study of regulatory T cells in long-lasting Graves disease (dated by TCRdb to 2020 to 2023). Describing the broader study: Persistent Graves' disease was defined as antithyroid drug treatment for over 5 years with persistently positive TSH receptor autoantibodies. Persistent Graves' disease patients were compared with newly diagnosed Graves' disease patients by peripheral blood TCR sequencing and RNA sequencing. The study was registered as a clinical trial and conducted in China. A total of roughly 35 samples were covered by TCR sequencing, comprising some 13 persistent and approximately 20 newly diagnosed Graves' disease patients. On average, persistent Graves' disease patients in the clinical cohort had been on antithyroid drugs for roughly 11 years. Broader findings and caveats from the paper: Compared with newly diagnosed patients, patients with persistent Graves' disease had lower TCR Shannon entropy and fewer highly expanded clones, which suggests clonal expansion. Only the TCR beta chain was sequenced and analyzed. The authors acknowledged the small sample size as a limitation that may reduce accuracy. TRBV28, TRBJ1-2 and TRBJ2-5 were preferentially used in persistent disease, while TRBV20-1 and TRBJ2-1 were favored in newly diagnosed disease. More public clonotypes were shared among persistent patients (under 3,000) than among newly diagnosed patients (roughly 1,000). Because the primary lesion, thyroid tissue, could not be accessed, the study looked at peripheral blood alone.

Library preparation was by multiplex PCR. For sequencing, an Illumina HiSeq 4000 was employed. TCR beta libraries were built with iRepertoire HTBI primers and Arm-PCR amplification of CDR3 regions. PCR products were gel purified before sequencing. On the study's bioinformatics: Gene usage analysis of CDR3 amino acid clonotypes used the 55 to 65 TRBV and some 15 TRBJ segments found across samples. COPE and FqMerger were used to merge the filtered high-quality paired reads into contigs. BLAST was used to align contigs to IMGT TRBV, TRBD and TRBJ reference genes, with CDR3 defined following IMGT. Any clonotype with a frequency above 0.1% was counted as a highly expanded clone. Shannon entropy was used to measure repertoire diversity, and the Gini coefficient was used to measure V-J evenness. Public clonotypes were defined as clonotypes shared by more than one individual. The raw public data were reprocessed by TCRdb itself: fastp quality trimming at Q25, MiXCR clonotype calling, in-frame beta chains only. CDR3 protein sequences are deduplicated, and each keeps its most common genes and DNA. TCRdb, not the original authors, processed these V and J calls. The sample has about 460,000 distinct CDR3 sequences on record, approximately 22% of them singletons. The ten largest account for about an eighth of the sample.

Explained via the paper, the time point label denotes: persistent/refractory GD, antithyroid drugs over 5 years with positive TRAb. For both TCR sequencing and RNA sequencing, RNA was extracted from PBMCs in TRIzol. The diagnosis of Graves' disease was made according to American Thyroid Association guidelines. Recruitment of patients was carried out at an endocrinology department in Xi'an, China. Each patient gave approximately 9 milliliters of peripheral blood, collected in an EDTA anticoagulant tube. Ficoll Paque Plus density gradient separation was used to isolate PBMCs, and no further T cell sorting was performed. An Agilent 2100 Bioanalyzer and agarose gel were used to assess RNA quality, and a NanoDrop 2000 was used to measure RNA concentration. V is pared back by 2 bases and J by 6 bases, with 7 bases lying between the germline termini. CDR1 LNHDA and CDR2 SQIVND are derived from the germline V gene (reference sequence). The CDR3 has 12 amino acids, counting the end cysteine and phenylalanine. The CDR3 DNA has 36 bases and is translated from base 1.

This TCR was sampled from a female donor with Graves disease. This receptor chain uses TRBV19 and TRBJ1-2, with no D gene named confidently. The sequences come from peripheral blood mononuclear cells (PBMCs), collected when the disease was refractory, from a patient treated with antithyroid drugs. The CDR3 region: CASSIIGNGYTF. The base sequence is TGTGCCAGTAGTATAATAGGGAATGGCTACACCTTC.